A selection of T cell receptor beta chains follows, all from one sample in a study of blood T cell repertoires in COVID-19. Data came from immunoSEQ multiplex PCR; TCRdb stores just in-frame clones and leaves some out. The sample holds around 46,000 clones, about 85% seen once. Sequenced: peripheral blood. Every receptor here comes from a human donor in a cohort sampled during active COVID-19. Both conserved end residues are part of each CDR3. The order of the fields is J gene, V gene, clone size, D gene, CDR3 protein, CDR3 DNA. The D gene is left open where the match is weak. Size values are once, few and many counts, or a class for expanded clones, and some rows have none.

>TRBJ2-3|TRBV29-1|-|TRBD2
CSVDPSGADTQYF
TGCAGCGTTGATCCTAGCGGAGCAGATACGCAGTATTTT
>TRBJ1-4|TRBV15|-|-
CATSPLGGGAANDEKLFF
TGTGCCACCAGCCCCCTCGGGGGGGGCGCTGCTAACGATGAAAAACTGTTTTTT
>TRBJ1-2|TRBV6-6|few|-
CASSPVGGYTF
TGTGCCAGCAGTCCAGTTGGTGGCTACACCTTC
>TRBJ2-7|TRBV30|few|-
CAWSTSDEQYF
TGTGCCTGGAGTACGTCAGATGAGCAGTACTTC
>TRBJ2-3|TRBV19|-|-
CASSKPTGSSTDTQYF
TGTGCCAGTAGTAAACCAACAGGGTCTAGCACAGATACGCAGTATTTT
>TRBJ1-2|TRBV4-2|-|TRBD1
CASSPTSDRGYGYTF
TGTGCCAGCAGCCCCACCTCGGACAGGGGCTATGGCTACACCTTC
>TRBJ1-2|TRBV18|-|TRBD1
CASSPATGGGYGYTF
TGTGCCAGCTCACCGGCGACAGGGGGCGGCTATGGCTACACCTTC
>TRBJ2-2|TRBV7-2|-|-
CASSLVGLTGELFF
TGTGCCAGCAGCTTAGTCGGTCTCACCGGGGAGCTGTTTTTT
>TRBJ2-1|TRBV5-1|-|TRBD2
CASSSSGGSSYNEQFF
TGCGCCAGCAGCTCCAGCGGGGGGAGCTCCTACAATGAGCAGTTCTTC
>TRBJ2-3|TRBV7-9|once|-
CASSRGVQGGPDTQYF
TGTGCCAGCAGCCGCGGCGTACAGGGGGGGCCAGATACGCAGTATTTT
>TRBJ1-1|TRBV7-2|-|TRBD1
CASSFSGTGTPEAFF
TGTGCCAGCAGCTTTTCCGGGACAGGGACTCCTGAAGCTTTCTTT
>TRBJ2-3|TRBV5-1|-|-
CASSLYSSGTDTQYF
TGCGCCAGCAGCTTGTATTCTAGCGGCACAGATACGCAGTATTTT
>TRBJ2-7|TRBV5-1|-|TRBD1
CASSLHHARDRNYEQYF
TGCGCCAGCAGCTTGCACCATGCGAGGGACAGAAATTACGAGCAGTACTTC
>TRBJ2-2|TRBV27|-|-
CASQEYTGELFF
TGTGCCAGCCAAGAGTATACCGGGGAGCTGTTTTTT
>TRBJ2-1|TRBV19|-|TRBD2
CASSIGIAGGHEQFF
TGTGCCAGTAGTATCGGTATAGCGGGAGGGCATGAGCAGTTCTTC
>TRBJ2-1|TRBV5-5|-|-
CASSFSFSSYNEQFF
TGTGCCAGCAGCTTCTCTTTTAGCTCCTACAATGAGCAGTTCTTC
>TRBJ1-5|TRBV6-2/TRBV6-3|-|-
CASSFLGGGNQPQHF
TGTGCCAGCAGTTTCCTTGGAGGTGGCAATCAGCCCCAGCATTTT
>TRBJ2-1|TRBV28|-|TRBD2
CASGSAGLAGGPLYNEQFF
TGTGCCAGCGGATCCGCGGGACTAGCGGGGGGACCCTTGTACAATGAGCAGTTCTTC
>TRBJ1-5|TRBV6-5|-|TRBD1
CASSYDYRGNQPQHF
TGTGCCAGCAGTTACGACTACAGGGGAAATCAGCCCCAGCATTTT
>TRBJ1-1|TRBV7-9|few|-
CASSKTGFPGVTEAFF
TGTGCCAGCAGCAAAACAGGGTTCCCCGGGGTCACTGAAGCTTTCTTT
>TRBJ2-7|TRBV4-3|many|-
CAKSPGKSSYEQYF
TGCGCCAAGTCGCCCGGGAAGAGCTCCTACGAGCAGTACTTC
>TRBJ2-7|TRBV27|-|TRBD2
CASSSYTSGNSYEQYF
TGTGCCAGCAGCAGCTATACTAGCGGGAACTCCTACGAGCAGTACTTC
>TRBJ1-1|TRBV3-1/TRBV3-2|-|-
CASSQDPGRVNTEAFF
TGTGCCAGCAGCCAAGACCCTGGCAGGGTGAACACTGAAGCTTTCTTT
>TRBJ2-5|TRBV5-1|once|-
CASRTGVGETQYF
TGCGCCAGCAGAACGGGGGTAGGAGAGACCCAGTACTTC
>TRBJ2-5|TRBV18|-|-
CASSPGEVQETQYF
TGTGCCAGCTCACCTGGGGAGGTTCAAGAGACCCAGTACTTC
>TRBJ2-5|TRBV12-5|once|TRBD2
CASGSGLAGGGETQYF
TGTGCTAGTGGTTCGGGACTAGCGGGAGGAGGAGAGACCCAGTACTTC
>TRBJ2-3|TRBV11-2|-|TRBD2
CASSLVALAVSTDTQYF
TGTGCCAGCAGCTTAGTTGCGCTAGCGGTGAGCACAGATACGCAGTATTTT
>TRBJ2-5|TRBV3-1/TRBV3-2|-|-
CASSLTGLEETQYF
TGTGCCAGCAGCCTCACAGGGTTGGAAGAGACCCAGTACTTC
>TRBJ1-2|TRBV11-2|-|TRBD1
CASSLVGTGDHYTF
TGTGCCAGCAGCTTAGTGGGGACAGGGGACCACTACACCTTC
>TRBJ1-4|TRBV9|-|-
CASSLGSPNEKLFF
TGTGCCAGCAGCCTCGGGAGCCCTAATGAAAAACTGTTTTTT
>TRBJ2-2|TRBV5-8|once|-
CASSLARVTGTGELFF
TGTGCCAGCAGCTTGGCCAGGGTGACCGGGACCGGGGAGCTGTTTTTT
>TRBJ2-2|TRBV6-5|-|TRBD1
CASRGQGGTGELFF
TGTGCCAGCAGGGGACAGGGAGGAACCGGGGAGCTGTTTTTT
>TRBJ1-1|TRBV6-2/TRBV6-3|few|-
CASSYVYPTFEAFF
TGTGCCAGCAGTTACGTTTACCCGACTTTTGAAGCTTTCTTT
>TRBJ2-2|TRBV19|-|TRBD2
CASSIPGLAVHGATGELFF
TGTGCCAGTAGTATCCCGGGACTAGCGGTCCACGGGGCAACCGGGGAGCTGTTTTTT
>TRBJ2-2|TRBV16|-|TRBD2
CASSLWASGRFGGELFF
TGTGCCAGCAGCCTATGGGCTAGCGGGAGGTTTGGCGGGGAGCTGTTTTTT
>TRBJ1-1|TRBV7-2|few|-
CASSLRGFDTEAFF
TGTGCCAGCAGCCTGAGGGGGTTCGACACTGAAGCTTTCTTT
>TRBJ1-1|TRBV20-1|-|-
CSASRHRKGNTEAFF
TGCAGTGCTAGTCGGCACAGGAAGGGGAACACTGAAGCTTTCTTT
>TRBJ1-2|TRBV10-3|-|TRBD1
CAISVGTENGYTF
TGTGCCATCAGTGTAGGGACAGAAAATGGCTACACCTTC
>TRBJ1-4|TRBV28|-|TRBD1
CASSSRPGQINEKLFF
TGTGCCAGCAGTTCCAGACCGGGACAGATTAATGAAAAACTGTTTTTT
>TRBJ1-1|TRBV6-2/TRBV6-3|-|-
CASSLSRNTEAFF
TGTGCCAGCAGTTTATCCAGGAACACTGAAGCTTTCTTT
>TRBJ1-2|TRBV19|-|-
CASSIDSVAGRANYGYTF
TGTGCCAGTAGTATAGATAGTGTTGCAGGCAGAGCTAACTATGGCTACACCTTC
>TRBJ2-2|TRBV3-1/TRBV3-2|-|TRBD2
CASSKPGLAGGYGELFF
TGTGCCAGCAGCAAACCGGGACTAGCGGGAGGTTACGGGGAGCTGTTTTTT
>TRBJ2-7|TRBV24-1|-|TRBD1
CATSDPRTGGYEQYF
TGTGCCACCAGTGATCCCCGGACAGGGGGGTACGAGCAGTACTTC
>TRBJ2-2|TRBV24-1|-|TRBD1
CATSAIGQGATGELFF
TGTGCCACCAGTGCCATAGGTCAGGGGGCCACCGGGGAGCTGTTTTTT
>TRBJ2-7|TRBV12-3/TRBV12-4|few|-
CASSRGDYEQYF
TGTGCCAGCAGCAGGGGCGACTACGAGCAGTACTTC
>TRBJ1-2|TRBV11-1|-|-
CASGPRGSEGYTF
TGTGCCAGCGGGCCGCGGGGATCAGAAGGCTACACCTTC
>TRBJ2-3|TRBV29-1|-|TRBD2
CSVEISGARLAGDTQYF
TGCAGCGTTGAAATTTCTGGGGCCCGACTAGCGGGAGATACGCAGTATTTT
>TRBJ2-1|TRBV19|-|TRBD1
CASTPTGARNEQFF
TGTGCCAGTACCCCAACAGGGGCGCGTAATGAGCAGTTCTTC
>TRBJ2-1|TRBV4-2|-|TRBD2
CASSPTSGEYNEQFF
TGTGCCAGCAGCCCGACTAGCGGGGAGTACAATGAGCAGTTCTTC
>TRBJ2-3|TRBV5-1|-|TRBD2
CATSRGGLVTDTQYF
TGCGCCACCTCCCGGGGGGGACTAGTCACAGATACGCAGTATTTT
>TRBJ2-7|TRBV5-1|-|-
CASSLGTAGREQYF
TGCGCCAGCAGCTTGGGGACAGCCGGCCGGGAGCAGTACTTC
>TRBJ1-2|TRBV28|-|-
CASSKEDKWRRDGYTF
TGTGCCAGCAGTAAGGAGGACAAATGGAGGAGGGATGGCTACACCTTC
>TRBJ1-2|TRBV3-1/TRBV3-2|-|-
CASSPSAGANYGYTF
TGTGCCAGCAGCCCTTCCGCGGGAGCTAACTATGGCTACACCTTC
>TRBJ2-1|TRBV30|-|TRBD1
CAWSVLDRGTYNEQFF
TGTGCCTGGAGTGTACTTGACAGGGGGACCTACAATGAGCAGTTCTTC